A selection of T cell receptor beta chains follows, all from one sample in a study of cytomegalovirus exposure and HLA in healthy donors. Clones were read by immunoSEQ multiplex PCR, and TCRdb kept only the in-frame ones, dropping some. Of roughly 71,000 clones in the sample, 62% were seen once. Sequencing was carried out using PBMCs. These receptors were obtained from a man aged 25-45 years in good health and CMV-seronegative. Each CDR3 is given with its conserved first and last residue. Each record gives: D gene, V gene, J gene, clone size, CDR3 DNA, CDR3 protein. A D gene is named only where the DNA matches it firmly. Size is omitted from some rows. Given values are once, few, many or a class for expanded clones.

>NA|TRBV6-5|TRBJ2-1|few
TGTGCCAGCAGCTTATCGGGGTACAATGAGCAGTTCTTC
CASSLSGYNEQFF
>NA|TRBV14|TRBJ2-2|few
TGTGCCAGCAGCCGAAACAGGGTCGGAGGGGAGCTGTTTTTT
CASSRNRVGGELFF
>TRBD2|TRBV5-8|TRBJ2-3|few
TGTGCCAGCAGCTTTTCGTACGGGACTATCACAGATACGCAGTATTTT
CASSFSYGTITDTQYF
>TRBD1|TRBV30|TRBJ1-1|few
TGTGCCTGGAGAGGACAGGGGGGCACTGAAGCTTTCTTT
CAWRGQGGTEAFF
>TRBD1|TRBV4-2|TRBJ2-7|NA
TGTGCCAGCAGCCGGACTGGGACAGAGGGCTACGAGCAGTACTTC
CASSRTGTEGYEQYF
>NA|TRBV5-1|TRBJ2-1|few
TGCGCCAGCAGCTTCGCTAGCGCGTCCAATGAGCAGTTCTTC
CASSFASASNEQFF
>NA|TRBV7-6|TRBJ2-5|once
TGTGCCAGCAGCCACCCAGGCGTCCCCCAGTACTTC
CASSHPGVPQYF
>TRBD2|TRBV4-2|TRBJ2-5|NA
TGTGCCAGCAGCCAAGAATGGGCTAGCGGGGGGGGGACTCAAGAGACCCAGTACTTC
CASSQEWASGGGTQETQYF
>NA|TRBV6-5|TRBJ1-5|NA
TGTGCCAGCAGTTCCGGTGGGAGGGGAGGCAATCAGCCCCAGCATTTT
CASSSGGRGGNQPQHF
>NA|TRBV6-4|TRBJ1-2|NA
TGTGCCAGCAGCGCAGCGGGGGCCTATGGCTACACCTTC
CASSAAGAYGYTF
>NA|TRBV2|TRBJ2-6|NA
TGTGCCAGCAGTGGAGAAGCCCGACACCTCTCTGGGGCCAACGTCCTGACTTTC
CASSGEARHLSGANVLTF
>TRBD1|TRBV30|TRBJ1-1|NA
TGTGCCTGGAGTAATGACAGGGACGGGGTTGAAGCTTTCTTT
CAWSNDRDGVEAFF
>TRBD1|TRBV2|TRBJ1-3|NA
TGTGCCAGCAGTGCCGGGACAGCCAACTCTGGAAACACCATATATTTT
CASSAGTANSGNTIYF
>NA|TRBV30|TRBJ1-1|NA
TGTGCCTGGAGTGTAACTGGGAGCACTGAAGCTTTCTTT
CAWSVTGSTEAFF
>NA|TRBV28|TRBJ2-7|once
TGTGCCAGCACCCTAGTAGGGAGCTTGTCCTACGAGCAGTACTTC
CASTLVGSLSYEQYF
>TRBD1|TRBV15|TRBJ1-3|NA
TGTGCCACCAGCAGAGAAAGAAGGAGCCGTTCCCGGGACAGGGGAATTTCAGGAAACACCATATATTTT
CATSRERRSRSRDRGISGNTIYF
>NA|TRBV4-1|TRBJ2-3|NA
TGCGCCAGCAGCCAAGATAGGGACTCAAAAGCGGATACGCAGTATTTT
CASSQDRDSKADTQYF
>NA|TRBV7-2|TRBJ2-1|NA
TGTGCCAGCAGCTTTACCTACAATGAGCAGTTCTTC
CASSFTYNEQFF
>TRBD1|TRBV7-2|TRBJ1-4|NA
TGTGCCAGCAGCTTAGAGGGACGGCAGGGGGTTTGGGAAAAACTGTTTTTT
CASSLEGRQGVWEKLFF
>NA|TRBV6-1|TRBJ1-5|once
TGTGCCAGCTCAAAGACTACAGGGCGGGATCAGCCCCAGCATTTT
CASSKTTGRDQPQHF
>NA|TRBV9|TRBJ1-1|NA
TGTGCCAGCAGCGTAGCGTCGGGCACTGAAGCTTTCTTT
CASSVASGTEAFF
>TRBD1|TRBV30|TRBJ1-5|NA
TGTGCCTGGGGACAGGGGTGGACTCAGCCCCAGCATTTT
CAWGQGWTQPQHF
>NA|TRBV6-5|TRBJ1-2|NA
TGTGCCAGCAGTTACAGTACGGGGGGCGGCTATGGCTACACCTTC
CASSYSTGGGYGYTF
>NA|TRBV5-4|TRBJ2-2|NA
TGTGCCAGCAGCTTGAGACGGGGGGCGATGGAGCTGTTTTTT
CASSLRRGAMELFF